This entry lists 28 T cell receptor beta chains sequenced from one sample in a study of blood T cell repertoires in COVID-19. Libraries were prepared by immunoSEQ multiplex PCR; TCRdb keeps only in-frame clonotypes and omits some of them. This sample has 200,000 to 250,000 clones, with roughly 84% found just once. Sequencing used peripheral blood. All receptors come from a woman aged 50 to 60 with acute or convalescent COVID-19.

This chain connects TRBV6-5 to TRBJ1-2, with 7 bases lining up with TRBD1. The CDR3 is made up of 13 amino acids. Germline CDR1 reads MNHEY; CDR2 reads SVGAGI. The J segment lost 7 bases and the V segment lost 5 bases, leaving 7 bases of the junction unmatched. The CDR3 region is CASSPTGVGGYTF. CDR3 coding DNA: TGTGCCAGCAGTCCAACAGGGGTCGGTGGCTACACCTTC.

V and J are TRBV5-6 and TRBJ2-7; D perhaps matches TRBD2 (6 bases). The CDR3 runs 15 residues. CDR1 and CDR2 from the germline V gene are SGHDT and YYEEEE. V was clipped by 4 bases and J by 5 bases, with 19 bases between them. The CDR3 coding sequence is TGTGCCAGCAGCGGAGGGGTTTCTGTAACCCACGAGCAGTACTTC. It is translated as CASSGGVSVTHEQYF.

V gene TRBV7-8 combines with J gene TRBJ2-5; 16 bases fit TRBD2. CDR3 length: 16 amino acids. Losses at the gene ends were 5 bases for V and 7 bases for J; bases not matched to a gene: 7. The germline V gene encodes CDR1 SGHVS and CDR2 FQNEAQ. The CDR3: CASSPPGTSGRGTQYF. As DNA, the CDR3 is TGTGCCAGCAGCCCCCCCGGGACTAGCGGGAGGGGGACCCAGTACTTC.

The chain links TRBV11-2 to TRBJ1-4, with TRBD1 identical over 8 bases. The ends lost 5 bases at V and 8 bases at J; junction bases unmatched: 4. Germline CDR1 SGHAT, CDR2 FQNNGV. The CDR3 has 13 residues. Here the CDR3 reads CASSHRGAEKLFF. In nucleotides, the CDR3 is TGTGCCAGCAGCCACAGGGGGGCGGAAAAACTGTTTTTT.

The chain recombines TRBV6-1 with TRBJ2-7, with D unclear. V lost 2 bases to trimming and J lost 0 bases, with 11 bases between them. CDR3 length: 15 amino acids. Germline values: CDR1 MNHNS, CDR2 SASEGT. The CDR3 region has the DNA TGTGCCAGCAGTGAAAATACGGAGAGCTCCTACGAGCAGTACTTC. It codes for CASSENTESSYEQYF.

The V call is TRBV7-2, the J call TRBJ1-3; D remains ambiguous. V was trimmed by 2 bases and J by 4 bases, leaving 12 bases between them. The CDR3 is 15 residues long. The germline V gene encodes CDR1 SGHTA and CDR2 FQGNSA. CDR3 in DNA: TGTGCCAGCAGCTTACTGAGGGTCTACGGAAACACCATATATTTT. Its protein product is CASSLLRVYGNTIYF.

Regarding this clone: Germline and junction disagree at one end, which may indicate a read error. This chain connects TRBV4-3 to TRBJ2-3; D might be TRBD1 (6 bases). The germline V gene has CDR1 LGHNA and CDR2 YSLEER. This CDR3 is 15 amino acids long. The CDR3 is CASSQEGGSTDTQYF. In DNA form, the CDR3 reads TGCGCCAGTAGCCAAGAAGGGGGTAGCACAGATACGCAGTATTTT.

The J gene is TRBJ1-2, the V gene TRBV28; D is perhaps TRBD1 (6 bases). The CDR3 extends over 13 amino acids. Germline loops: CDR1 MDHEN, CDR2 SYDVKM. Trimming removed 7 bases at V and 4 bases at J, with 13 bases between. CDR3 coding DNA: TGTGCCAGCAACCCGACAGGACTCTATGGCTACACCTTC. It specifies CASNPTGLYGYTF.

The V gene is TRBV5-6, the J gene TRBJ1-4; D might be TRBD1 (5 bases). Between the trimmed V and J ends, which lost 0 bases and 15 bases, there was a span of 12 bases. The CDR3 sequence is 12 residues long. From germline, CDR1 is SGHDT and CDR2 YYEEEE. Here the CDR3 DNA reads TGTGCCAGCAGCTTGGTGGCAGGGAGGGTGTTTTTT. Amino acids: CASSLVAGRVFF.

In its sample, this clone was seen once. V gene TRBV5-1 combines with J gene TRBJ1-6, with 8 bases lining up with TRBD1. CDR1 is SGHRS and CDR2 is YFSETQ in the germline V gene. The CDR3 extends over 15 amino acids. The junction had 7 bases not matched to a gene; V was cut back by 4 bases and J by 7 bases. The CDR3 sequence is CASSGGQERNSPLHF. CDR3 DNA: TGCGCCAGCAGCGGGGGACAGGAGAGGAATTCACCCCTCCACTTT.

This chain links TRBV28 with TRBJ2-1; 9 nucleotides line up with TRBD1. Losses at the gene ends were 7 bases for V and 10 bases for J; bases not matched to a gene: 8. Looked up from germline, CDR1 is MDHEN and CDR2 is SYDVKM. This CDR3 region has 13 residues. Here the CDR3 reads CASNLQGAGEQFF. Here the CDR3 DNA reads TGTGCCAGCAACCTACAGGGGGCAGGGGAGCAGTTCTTC.

The CDR3, as DNA: TGCGCCAGCAGCTCCTCCACACACTCTGGGGCCAACGTCCTGACTTTC. The encoded protein is CASSSSTHSGANVLTF. The V and J genes are TRBV5-1 and TRBJ2-6; D remains ambiguous. V dropped 3 bases and J dropped 0 bases, with 10 bases sitting between them. The CDR3 is 16 residues long. Germline V gene data show CDR1 as SGHRS and CDR2 as YFSETQ.

This clone has a handful of counts. This chain connects TRBV28 to TRBJ2-2; possible D gene TRBD1, 6 bases. The germline CDR1 and CDR2 sequences are MDHEN and SYDVKM. The V end lost 6 bases, the J end lost 6 bases, and 8 bases lay between the germline ends. CDR3 length equals 12 residues. CDR3 region: CASSYRAGELFF. The DNA for the CDR3 is TGTGCCAGCAGCTACAGGGCCGGGGAGCTGTTTTTT.

V and J are TRBV28 and TRBJ1-2, with D possibly matching TRBD1 (6 bases). The germline V gene has CDR1 MDHEN and CDR2 SYDVKM. CDR3 size: 13 residues. Deletions cut 6 bases from V and 7 bases from J, with 15 bases between. The CDR3 sequence: CASRVRGYVGYTF. The CDR3 bases are TGTGCCAGCAGAGTTAGGGGGTATGTTGGCTACACCTTC.

The gene calls are TRBV9 and TRBJ2-5, with D hard to call. Germline-derived CDR1 and CDR2 are SGDLS and YYNGEE. The CDR3 length is 17 residues. Trimming removed 0 bases from V and 3 bases from J, with 18 bases in between. As DNA, the CDR3 is TGTGCCAGCAGCGTAGGCCAAGCCAATCGAGCAAAAGAGACCCAGTACTTC. Encoded protein: CASSVGQANRAKETQYF.

A single count supports this clone. The chain uses TRBV28 and TRBJ1-2; D perhaps matches TRBD1 (5 bases). Germline values: CDR1 MDHEN, CDR2 SYDVKM. V dropped 5 bases and J dropped 5 bases, with 12 bases sitting between them. This CDR3 spans 13 amino acids. In nucleotides, the CDR3 is TGTGCCAGCAGTGGGGACTCCGCATATGGCTACACCTTC. This gives the protein CASSGDSAYGYTF.

The CDR3 DNA sequence: TGCGCCAGCAGCTCCATAGCGGGAGGGCCGGGGAATGAGCAGTTCTTC. Protein product: CASSSIAGGPGNEQFF. This sequence joins TRBV5-1 and TRBJ2-1; TRBD2 aligns across 11 bases. The germline CDR1 and CDR2 sequences are SGHRS and YFSETQ. The CDR3 covers 16 residues. The V and J ends lost 3 bases and 7 bases, in that order; junction bases with no gene match: 9.

The chain uses TRBV2 and TRBJ1-4; TRBD1 agrees at 7 bases. V gave up 4 bases and J gave up 7 bases; unmatched junction bases: 6. The germline V gene has CDR1 SNHLY and CDR2 FYNNEI. CDR3 size: 14 residues. CDR3 bases: TGTGCCAGCAGTGGCCAGGGGGGTCGTGAAAAACTGTTTTTT. Its translation: CASSGQGGREKLFF.

This clone has more than one count but fewer than ten. The V gene is TRBV6-6, the J gene TRBJ2-7, with 8 bases matching TRBD2. V shed 7 bases and J 0 bases; nucleotides not matched to a gene: 14. Germline V gene data show CDR1 as MNHNY and CDR2 as SVGAGI (reference sequence). The length of the CDR3 is 17 residues. CDR3 bases: TGTGCCAGCACTCGGTGGTCGGGGGGGGGATTCTCCTACGAGCAGTACTTC. This translates into CASTRWSGGGFSYEQYF.

The chain has TRBV6-1 and TRBJ1-1; D not resolved. The CDR3 is 13 amino acids. CDR1 is MNHNS, CDR2 SASEGT, per germline. With 0 bases removed from V and 4 bases from J, the gap between germline ends came to 6 bases. The CDR3 coding sequence is TGTGCCAGCAGTGAAGCCCGTCGCACTGAAGCTTTCTTT. Translating it yields CASSEARRTEAFF.

The chain uses TRBV5-4 and TRBJ1-2, with D unclear. The CDR3 totals 14 residues. CDR1 is SGHNT and CDR2 is YYREEE in the germline V gene (reference sequence). Deletions cut 0 bases from V and 1 base from J, with 7 bases between. The CDR3 region has the DNA TGTGCCAGCAGCTTGGCCGGGAGTAACTATGGCTACACCTTC. Translating it yields CASSLAGSNYGYTF.

The chain employs TRBV10-3 and TRBJ2-5; 7 nucleotides align to TRBD1. V lost 3 bases and J lost 1; bases outside the gene matches: 5. This CDR3 has 15 residues. In germline, CDR1 is ENHRY, CDR2 SYGVKD. The CDR3, as DNA: TGTGCCATCAGTGATCCCCGACAGGGCCAAGAGACCCAGTACTTC. Protein: CAISDPRQGQETQYF.

V and J are TRBV5-4 and TRBJ2-4, with D possibly being TRBD2 (6 bases). V was pared by 5 bases and J by 0 bases, with 18 bases between. CDR3 length: 17 amino acids. CDR1 is SGHNT, CDR2 YYREEE, per germline (reference sequence). CDR3 in amino acids: CASSSDPGSPAKNIQYF. The CDR3 DNA sequence: TGTGCCAGCAGTTCTGACCCCGGGAGCCCAGCCAAAAACATTCAGTACTTC.

V is TRBV28 and J is TRBJ1-5; 9 bases map to TRBD1. The CDR3 runs 14 residues. Trimming at V came to 8 bases and at J to 4 bases, leaving 6 bases not matched to a gene. Germline values: CDR1 MDHEN, CDR2 SYDVKM. The DNA for the CDR3 is TGTGCCAGCTATGATGGGACAGGGAATCAGCCCCAGCATTTT. It specifies CASYDGTGNQPQHF.

The rearrangement uses TRBV28 and TRBJ2-7; 7 bases line up with TRBD1. Unmatched junction bases numbered 2, after V lost 6 bases and J lost 3 bases. The germline V gene has CDR1 MDHEN and CDR2 SYDVKM. There are 12 residues in the CDR3. This CDR3 reads CASRGQFYEQYF. The CDR3 nucleotides read TGTGCCAGCAGGGGACAGTTCTACGAGCAGTACTTC. Drawing the rest from reference TRBV28 and TRBJ2-7, the complete variable domain is DVKVTQSSRYLVKRTGEKVFLECVQDMDHENMFWYRQDPGLGLRLIYFSYDVKMKEKGDIPEGYSVSREKKERFSLILESASTNQTSMYLCASRGQFYEQYFGPGTRLTVT.

The V and J genes are TRBV2 and TRBJ2-7, with 10 bases lining up with TRBD2. The CDR3 covers 14 residues. Germline loops: CDR1 SNHLY, CDR2 FYNNEI. Unmatched junction bases numbered 7, after V lost 7 bases and J lost 4 bases. CDR3 amino acids: CASTRAGGTYEQYF. The CDR3, as DNA: TGTGCCAGCACCCGAGCGGGAGGGACTTACGAGCAGTACTTC.

On this clone itself: The sample has other DNA sequences that encode this CDR3 too. CDR3 sequence reads: CASSLGQGGTEAFF. CDR3 nucleotides: TGTGCCAGCAGCTTAGGACAGGGGGGCACTGAAGCTTTCTTT. The V and J genes are TRBV3-1 (or the pseudogene TRBV3-2) and TRBJ1-1, with TRBD1 matching 10 bases. This CDR3 is built from 14 residues. V dropped 5 bases and J dropped 4; count of bases not matched to a gene: 4. Germline CDR1 LGHDT, CDR2 YNNKEL (reference sequence).

The chain combines TRBV7-9 with TRBJ2-7; TRBD2 matches at 9 bases. This CDR3 is built from 17 residues. Per germline, CDR1 SEHNR and CDR2 FQNEAQ (reference sequence). V lost 2 bases and J lost 6; bases outside the gene matches: 14. This CDR3 reads CASSLLRAGGLKGEQYF. As DNA, the CDR3 is TGTGCCAGCAGCTTACTCCGGGCGGGAGGGTTAAAGGGCGAGCAGTACTTC.